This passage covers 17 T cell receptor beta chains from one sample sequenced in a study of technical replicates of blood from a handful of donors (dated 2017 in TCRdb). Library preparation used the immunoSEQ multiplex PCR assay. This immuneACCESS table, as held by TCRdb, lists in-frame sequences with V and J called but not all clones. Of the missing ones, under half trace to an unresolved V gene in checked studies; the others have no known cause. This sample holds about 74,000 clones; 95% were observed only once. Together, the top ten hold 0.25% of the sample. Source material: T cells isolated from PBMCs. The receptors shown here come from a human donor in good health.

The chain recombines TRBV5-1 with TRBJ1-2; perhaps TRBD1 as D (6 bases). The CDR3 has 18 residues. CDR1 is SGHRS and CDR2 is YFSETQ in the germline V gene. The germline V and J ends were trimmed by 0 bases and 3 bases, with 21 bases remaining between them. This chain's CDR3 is CASSLGGWTAPRDYGYTF. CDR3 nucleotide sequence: TGCGCCAGCAGCTTGGGGGGGTGGACAGCACCCCGGGACTATGGCTACACCTTC.

The DNA of the CDR3 is TGCGCCAGCAGCTTGGATCAGGGAAATAATTCACCCCTCCACTTT. This gives the protein CASSLDQGNNSPLHF. The genes are TRBV5-1 and TRBJ1-6, with D perhaps TRBD1 (5 bases). The ends were cut back, 0 bases at V and 5 bases at J, with 9 bases in the middle. This CDR3 comprises 15 residues. Germline values: CDR1 SGHRS, CDR2 YFSETQ. The full variable domain, in which reference TRBV5-1 and TRBJ1-6 provide the parts outside the CDR3, is KAGVTQTPRYLIKTRGQQVTLSCSPISGHRSVSWYQQTPGQGLQFLFEYFSETQRNKGNFPGRFSGRQFSNSRSEMNVSTLELGDSALYLCASSLDQGNNSPLHFGNGTRLTVT.

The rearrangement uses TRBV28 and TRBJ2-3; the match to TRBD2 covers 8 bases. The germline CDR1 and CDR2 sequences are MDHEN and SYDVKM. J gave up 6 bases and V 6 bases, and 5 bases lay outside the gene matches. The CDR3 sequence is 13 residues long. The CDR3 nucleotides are TGTGCCAGCAGGAGCGGGAGTGGGGATACGCAGTATTTT. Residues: CASRSGSGDTQYF.

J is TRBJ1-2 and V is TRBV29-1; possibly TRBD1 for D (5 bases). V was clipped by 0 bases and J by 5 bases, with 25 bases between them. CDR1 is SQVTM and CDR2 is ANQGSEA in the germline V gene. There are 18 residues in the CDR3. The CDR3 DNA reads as TGCAGCGTTGAAGATCTGGGAGGACACCCCCAAGCCTCTTATGGCTACACCTTC. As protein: CSVEDLGGHPQASYGYTF.

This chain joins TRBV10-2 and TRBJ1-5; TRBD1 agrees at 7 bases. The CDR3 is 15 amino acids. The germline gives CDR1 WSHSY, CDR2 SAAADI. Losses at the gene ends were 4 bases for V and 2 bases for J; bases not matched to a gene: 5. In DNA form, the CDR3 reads TGCGCCAGCAGTGTAGGGCAGGGGGGCAATCAGCCCCAGCATTTT. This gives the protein CASSVGQGGNQPQHF.

CDR3 coding DNA: TGCAGCGTCATGAACACCGGGGAGCTGTTTTTT. This gives the protein CSVMNTGELFF. V gene TRBV29-1 combines with J gene TRBJ2-2; D is unresolved. The germline V gene has CDR1 SQVTM and CDR2 ANQGSEA. The ends were cut back, 6 bases at V and 1 base at J, with 3 bases in the middle. The CDR3 runs 11 residues.

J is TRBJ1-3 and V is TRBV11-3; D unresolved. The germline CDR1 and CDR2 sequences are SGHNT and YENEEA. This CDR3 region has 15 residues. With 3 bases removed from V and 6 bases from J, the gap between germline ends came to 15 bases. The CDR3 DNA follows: TGTGCCAGCAGCTTCATGGCCTCATCTTCAAACACCATATATTTT. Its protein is CASSFMASSSNTIYF.

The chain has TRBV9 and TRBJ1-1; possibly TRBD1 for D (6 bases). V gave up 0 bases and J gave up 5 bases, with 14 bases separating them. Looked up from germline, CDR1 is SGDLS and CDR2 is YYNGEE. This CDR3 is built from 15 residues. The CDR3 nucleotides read TGTGCCAGCAGCGTAGGAAAAGGGGGTCGAACTGAAGCTTTCTTT. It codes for CASSVGKGGRTEAFF. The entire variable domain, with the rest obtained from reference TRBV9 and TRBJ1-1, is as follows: DSGVTQTPKHLITATGQRVTLRCSPRSGDLSVYWYQQSLDQGLQFLIQYYNGEERAKGNILERFSAQQFPDLHSELNLSSLELGDSALYFCASSVGKGGRTEAFFGQGTRLTVV.

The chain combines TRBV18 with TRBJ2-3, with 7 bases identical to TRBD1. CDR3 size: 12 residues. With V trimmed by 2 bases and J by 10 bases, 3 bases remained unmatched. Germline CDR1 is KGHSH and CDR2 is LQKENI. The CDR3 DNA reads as TGTGCCAGCTCACCAGAGGGGGCGCCGCAGTATTTT. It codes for CASSPEGAPQYF.

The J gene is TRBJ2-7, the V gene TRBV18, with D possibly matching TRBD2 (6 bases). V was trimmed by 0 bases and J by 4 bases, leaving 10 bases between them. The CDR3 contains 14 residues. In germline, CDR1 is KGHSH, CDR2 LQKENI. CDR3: CASSPPSGRYEQYF. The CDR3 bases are TGTGCCAGCTCACCACCTTCAGGGAGGTACGAGCAGTACTTC.

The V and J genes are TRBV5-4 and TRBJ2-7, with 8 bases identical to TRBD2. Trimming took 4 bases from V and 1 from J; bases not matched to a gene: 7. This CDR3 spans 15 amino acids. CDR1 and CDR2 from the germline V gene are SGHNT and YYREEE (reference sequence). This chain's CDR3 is CASSLAGGASYEQYF. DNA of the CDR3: TGTGCCAGCAGCCTGGCGGGGGGCGCGTCCTACGAGCAGTACTTC.

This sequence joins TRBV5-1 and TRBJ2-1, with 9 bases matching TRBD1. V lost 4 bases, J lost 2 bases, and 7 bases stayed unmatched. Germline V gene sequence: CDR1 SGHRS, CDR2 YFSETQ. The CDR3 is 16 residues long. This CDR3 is CASSPLGQGAYNEQFF. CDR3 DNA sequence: TGCGCCAGCAGCCCCCTGGGACAGGGTGCCTACAATGAGCAGTTCTTC. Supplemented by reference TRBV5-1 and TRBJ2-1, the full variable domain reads KAGVTQTPRYLIKTRGQQVTLSCSPISGHRSVSWYQQTPGQGLQFLFEYFSETQRNKGNFPGRFSGRQFSNSRSEMNVSTLELGDSALYLCASSPLGQGAYNEQFFGPGTRLTVL.

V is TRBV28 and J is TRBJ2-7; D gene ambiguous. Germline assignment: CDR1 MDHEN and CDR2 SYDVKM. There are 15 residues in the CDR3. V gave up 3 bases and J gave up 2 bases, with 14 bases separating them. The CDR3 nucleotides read TGTGCCAGCAGTTTCCTTACCGCGCCGGCCTACGAGCAGTACTTC. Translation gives CASSFLTAPAYEQYF.

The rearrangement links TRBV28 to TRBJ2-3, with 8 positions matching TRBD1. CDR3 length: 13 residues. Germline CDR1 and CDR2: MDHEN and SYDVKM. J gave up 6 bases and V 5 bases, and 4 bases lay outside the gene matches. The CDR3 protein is CASSPTGVDTQYF. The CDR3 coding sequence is TGTGCCAGCAGTCCGACAGGGGTGGATACGCAGTATTTT.

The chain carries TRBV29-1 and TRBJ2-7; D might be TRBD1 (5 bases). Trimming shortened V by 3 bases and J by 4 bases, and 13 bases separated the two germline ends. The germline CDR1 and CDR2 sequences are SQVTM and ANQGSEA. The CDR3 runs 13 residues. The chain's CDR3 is CSVEKQVIYEQYF. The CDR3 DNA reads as TGCAGCGTTGAGAAACAGGTCATTTACGAGCAGTACTTC.

Written as DNA, the CDR3 is TGTGCCAGCACGGCAGGGAATAATTCACCCCTCCACTTT. Translated, it gives CASTAGNNSPLHF. The chain couples TRBV27 to TRBJ1-6; possibly TRBD1 for D (5 bases). In germline, CDR1 is MNHEY, CDR2 SMNVEV (reference sequence). V lost 7 bases and J 5 bases, leaving 9 bases between the germline ends. The CDR3 has 13 amino acids.

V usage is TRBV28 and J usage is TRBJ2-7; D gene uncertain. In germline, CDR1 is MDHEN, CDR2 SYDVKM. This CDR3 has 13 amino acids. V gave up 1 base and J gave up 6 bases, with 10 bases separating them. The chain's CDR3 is CASSLFSGSEQYF. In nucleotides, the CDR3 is TGTGCCAGCAGTTTATTTTCCGGTAGCGAGCAGTACTTC.